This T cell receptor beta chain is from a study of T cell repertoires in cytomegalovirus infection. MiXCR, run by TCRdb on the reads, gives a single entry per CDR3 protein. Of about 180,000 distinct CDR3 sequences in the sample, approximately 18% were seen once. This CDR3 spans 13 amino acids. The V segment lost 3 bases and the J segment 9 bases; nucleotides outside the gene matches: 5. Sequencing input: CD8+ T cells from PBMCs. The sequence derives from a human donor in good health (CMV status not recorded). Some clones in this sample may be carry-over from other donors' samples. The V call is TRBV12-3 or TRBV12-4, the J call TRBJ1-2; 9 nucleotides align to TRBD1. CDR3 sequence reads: CASSLGQGYRYTF. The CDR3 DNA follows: TGTGCCAGCAGTTTGGGACAGGGATATCGCTACACCTTC.